The 16 T cell receptor beta chains given below trace back to one sample, sequenced in a study of CD39 and CD103 CD8 tumor-infiltrating T cells. The data were produced by immunoSEQ multiplex PCR, yet TCRdb's version contains in-frame clones alone and is incomplete. The repertoire has approximately 17,000 clones, around 90% of them found once; the top ten carry 3.5% to 5.5%. What was sequenced was CD8+ T cells sorted from blood. The subset denotes: total memory CD8 T cells (CD45RA-CCR7+/-) from blood or uninvolved lymph node. These receptor sequences come from a human donor with head and neck squamous cell carcinoma.

V and J are TRBV5-1 and TRBJ1-5; 7 nucleotides match TRBD1. Trimming cost V 0 bases and J 3 bases; bases outside gene matches: 3. The CDR3 is 15 amino acids. Germline V gene lookup returns CDR1 SGHRS and CDR2 YFSETQ. The CDR3 DNA is TGCGCCAGCAGCTTGGCGGGACAGAACAATCAGCCCCAGCATTTT. It codes for CASSLAGQNNQPQHF.

Only a few counts were recorded for this clone. V usage is TRBV28 and J usage is TRBJ1-1; D is undetermined. The CDR3 totals 12 residues. The V gene lost 2 bases and the J gene lost 4 bases, with 5 bases spanning the gap. Germline lookup yields CDR1 MDHEN and CDR2 SYDVKM. The CDR3 region is CASSLDSTEAFF. The CDR3 nucleotides are TGTGCCAGCAGTTTAGATAGCACTGAAGCTTTCTTT. The full variable domain, completed using reference TRBV28 and TRBJ1-1, is DVKVTQSSRYLVKRTGEKVFLECVQDMDHENMFWYRQDPGLGLRLIYFSYDVKMKEKGDIPEGYSVSREKKERFSLILESASTNQTSMYLCASSLDSTEAFFGQGTRLTVV.

The chain carries TRBV1 and TRBJ2-1; no DNA check was done on the table's D call, TRBD2. TRBV1 is deemed a pseudogene. The CDR3 totals 9 residues. CDR3 nucleotides: TGCACCAGAAACCGGGAGCAGTTCTTC. This translates into CTRNREQFF.

The V call is TRBV19, the J call TRBJ2-1; the D gene is possibly TRBD2 (5 bases). In germline, CDR1 is LNHDA, CDR2 SQIVND (reference sequence). The CDR3 contains 15 residues. V gave up 3 bases and J gave up 4 bases, with 13 bases separating them. The CDR3 nucleotides are TGTGCCAGTAGTATGGCCGGGGTGGGTTACAATGAGCAGTTCTTC. It yields the protein CASSMAGVGYNEQFF.

The J gene is TRBJ2-3, the V gene TRBV25-1; D unclear. Germline V gene sequence: CDR1 MGHDK, CDR2 SYGVNS. CDR3 length: 12 amino acids. Trimming removed 8 bases at V and 6 bases at J, with 12 bases between. DNA for the CDR3: TGTGCCAGCGCTACCTGGTCGGATACGCAGTATTTT. Encoded protein: CASATWSDTQYF.

CDR3 DNA sequence: TGTGCCAGCAGCTTAGCGGTACAGGGCCCTGAAGCTTTCTTT. Translation: CASSLAVQGPEAFF. The chain employs TRBV7-8 and TRBJ1-1; possibly TRBD1 for D (6 bases). CDR1 SGHVS and CDR2 FQNEAQ come from the germline V gene. Trimming shortened V by 0 bases and J by 6 bases, and 11 bases separated the two germline ends. The CDR3 length is 14 residues.

The gene calls are TRBV7-9 and TRBJ1-6; D not resolved. Per the germline V gene, CDR1 is SEHNR and CDR2 is FQNEAQ (reference sequence). The CDR3 covers 16 residues. The ends were cut back, 1 base at V and 9 bases at J, with 16 bases in the middle. CDR3 sequence reads: CASSLDDGPIGSPLHF. In nucleotides, the CDR3 is TGTGCCAGCAGCTTAGATGACGGACCTATCGGTTCACCCCTCCACTTT. Full variable domain (missing parts from reference TRBV7-9 and TRBJ1-6): DTGVSQNPRHKITKRGQNVTFRCDPISEHNRLYWYRQTLGQGPEFLTYFQNEAQLEKSRLLSDRFSAERPKGSFSTLEIQRTEQGDSAMYLCASSLDDGPIGSPLHFGNGTRLTVT.

CDR3 bases: TGCGCCAGCAGTGACAGGGAAAACTATGGCTACACCTTC. Translated: CASSDRENYGYTF. V usage is TRBV23-1 and J usage is TRBJ1-2, with 7 nucleotides matching TRBD1. TRBV23-1 is given ORF status, its function remaining uncertain. With 5 bases clipped from V and 2 bases from J, the junction kept 2 bases outside the gene matches. This CDR3 has 13 amino acids.

The chain uses TRBV19 and TRBJ1-5; D is uncertain. Trimming cost V 7 bases and J 0 bases, with 7 bases left between them. The CDR3 has 13 residues. Germline CDR1 and CDR2: LNHDA and SQIVND (reference sequence). The CDR3 DNA reads as TGTGCCAGTACGTCAGTTAGCAATCAGCCCCAGCATTTT. Protein sequence: CASTSVSNQPQHF. Complete variable domain (other parts from reference TRBV19 and TRBJ1-5): DGGITQSPKYLFRKEGQNVTLSCEQNLNHDAMYWYRQDPGQGLRLIYYSQIVNDFQKGDIAEGYSVSREKKESFPLTVTSAQKNPTAFYLCASTSVSNQPQHFGDGTRLSIL.

This rearrangement joins TRBV9 to TRBJ1-4; 10 bases line up with TRBD1. The CDR3 consists of 16 residues. V lost 4 bases to trimming and J lost 13 bases; unmatched junction nucleotides: 16. Per the germline V gene, CDR1 is SGDLS and CDR2 is YYNGEE. The CDR3 spells CASSPPPGTGALGLFF. The CDR3 nucleotides are TGTGCCAGCAGCCCGCCCCCAGGGACAGGGGCCCTGGGACTGTTTTTT.

This clone was found a few times. The genes are TRBV4-1 and TRBJ2-1; D is undetermined. Germline V lookup: CDR1 MGHRA, CDR2 YSYEKL. The V gene lost 8 bases and the J gene lost 0 bases, with 11 bases spanning the gap. The CDR3 has 14 amino acids. The CDR3: CASRGASSYNEQFF. In DNA form, the CDR3 reads TGCGCCAGCCGTGGCGCGAGCTCCTACAATGAGCAGTTCTTC.

The chain uses TRBV5-1 and TRBJ2-2; TRBD2 aligns across 8 bases. Trimming removed 2 bases from V and 6 bases from J; junction bases left unmatched: 6. The CDR3 contains 15 residues. The V gene's germline CDR1 is SGHRS and CDR2 YFSETQ. The CDR3 here is CASSFSGGVPGELFF. The CDR3 DNA reads as TGCGCCAGCAGCTTTTCCGGGGGGGTTCCCGGGGAGCTGTTTTTT.

J is TRBJ2-7 and V is TRBV21-1; the D call TRBD2 from the table was never checked on the DNA. TRBV21-1 corresponds to a pseudogene. There are 16 residues in the CDR3. The CDR3 spells CASSKGPGELLRAVLF. The CDR3 nucleotides read TGTGCCAGCAGCAAGGGCCCCGGGGAGCTCCTACGAGCAGTTCTGTTC.

The chain has TRBV28 and TRBJ2-1, with a tentative D call TRBD2 (6 bases). This CDR3 comprises 14 residues. Per germline, CDR1 MDHEN and CDR2 SYDVKM. Trimming left V 3 bases short and J 1 base short, with 7 bases between. The CDR3 loop is CASSFRGSYNEQFF. DNA for the CDR3: TGTGCCAGCAGTTTTCGGGGGTCCTACAATGAGCAGTTCTTC.

The CDR3 region is CASSTDRGGDTEAFF. As DNA, the CDR3 is TGTGCCAGCAGCACCGACAGGGGTGGGGACACTGAAGCTTTCTTT. The rearrangement links TRBV9 to TRBJ1-1, with 8 nucleotides matching TRBD1. V lost 4 bases to trimming and J lost 3 bases; unmatched junction nucleotides: 8. Germline V gene lookup returns CDR1 SGDLS and CDR2 YYNGEE. The CDR3 consists of 15 residues.

The J gene is TRBJ2-1, the V gene TRBV7-9, with 9 nucleotides matching TRBD2. V was pared by 5 bases and J by 8 bases, with 16 bases of the junction left unmatched. Germline V gene data show CDR1 as SEHNR and CDR2 as FQNEAQ (reference sequence). This CDR3 contains 17 residues. The CDR3 sequence: CASSSTPGRGGVDEQFF. CDR3 bases: TGTGCCAGCAGCAGTACGCCTGGGCGGGGGGGTGTCGATGAGCAGTTCTTC. Together with reference TRBV7-9 and TRBJ2-1, the CDR3 gives the full variable domain: DTGVSQNPRHKITKRGQNVTFRCDPISEHNRLYWYRQTLGQGPEFLTYFQNEAQLEKSRLLSDRFSAERPKGSFSTLEIQRTEQGDSAMYLCASSSTPGRGGVDEQFFGPGTRLTVL.